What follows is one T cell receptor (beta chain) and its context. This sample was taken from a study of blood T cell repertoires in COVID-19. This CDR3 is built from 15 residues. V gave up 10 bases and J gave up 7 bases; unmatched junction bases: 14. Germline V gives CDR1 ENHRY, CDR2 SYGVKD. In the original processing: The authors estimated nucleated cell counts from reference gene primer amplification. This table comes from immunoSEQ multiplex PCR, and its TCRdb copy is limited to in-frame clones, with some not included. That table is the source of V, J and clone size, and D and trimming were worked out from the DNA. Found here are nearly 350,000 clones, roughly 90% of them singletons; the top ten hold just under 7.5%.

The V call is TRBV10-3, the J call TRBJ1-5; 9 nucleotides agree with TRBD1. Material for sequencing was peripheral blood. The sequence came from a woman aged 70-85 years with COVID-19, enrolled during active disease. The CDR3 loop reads CATLNPGQGDQPQHF. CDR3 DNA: TGTGCCACCTTAAACCCGGGACAGGGAGACCAGCCCCAGCATTTT.